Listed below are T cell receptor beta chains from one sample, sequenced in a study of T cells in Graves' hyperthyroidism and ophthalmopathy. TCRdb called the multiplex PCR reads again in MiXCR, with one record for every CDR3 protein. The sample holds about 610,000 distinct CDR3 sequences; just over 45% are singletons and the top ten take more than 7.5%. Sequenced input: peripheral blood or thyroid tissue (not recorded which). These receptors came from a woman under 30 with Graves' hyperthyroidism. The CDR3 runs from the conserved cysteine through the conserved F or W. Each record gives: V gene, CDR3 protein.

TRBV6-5 CASSWGIRGETQYF
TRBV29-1 CSVLNRGGEAFF
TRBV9 CASSVEGGRAETQYF
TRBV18 CASSDRAGTIYF
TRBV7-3 CASRPQAGSGANVLTF
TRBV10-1 CVLSVGRGGYKLPSYEQYF
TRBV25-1 CASSRDRVGIETQYF
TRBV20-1 CSARVREGSYEQYF
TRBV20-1 CSARDGWTAQETQYF
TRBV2 CASIPGPGAYEQYF
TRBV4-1 CASSQEGQDSGYGYTF
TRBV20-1 CSARLGGQPQHF
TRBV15 CATSSAPTTSGGGETQYF
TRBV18 CASSPRTGGHEQYF
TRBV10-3 CAISESPTGNGSPLHF
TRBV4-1 CASSQEGREYEQYF
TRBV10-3 CAISESGEPTDTQYF
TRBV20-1 CSASGSSRYGELFF
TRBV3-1 CANSQALDHEQYF
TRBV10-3 CAISESQGQETQYF
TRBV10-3 CAISEGQGWNQYF
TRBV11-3 CASSGVEKDYQETQYF